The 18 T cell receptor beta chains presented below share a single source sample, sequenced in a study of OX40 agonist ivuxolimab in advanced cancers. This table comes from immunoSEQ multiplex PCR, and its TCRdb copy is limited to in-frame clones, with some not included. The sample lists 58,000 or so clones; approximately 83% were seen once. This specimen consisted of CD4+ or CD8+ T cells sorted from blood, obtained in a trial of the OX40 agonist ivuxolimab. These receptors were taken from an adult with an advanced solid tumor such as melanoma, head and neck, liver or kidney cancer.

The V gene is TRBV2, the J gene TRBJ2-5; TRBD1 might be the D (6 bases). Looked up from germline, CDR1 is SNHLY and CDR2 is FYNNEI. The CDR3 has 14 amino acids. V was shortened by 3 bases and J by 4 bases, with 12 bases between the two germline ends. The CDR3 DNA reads TGTGCCAGCAGTGAGCGGAGCAGGGGAGAGACCCAGTACTTC. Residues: CASSERSRGETQYF.

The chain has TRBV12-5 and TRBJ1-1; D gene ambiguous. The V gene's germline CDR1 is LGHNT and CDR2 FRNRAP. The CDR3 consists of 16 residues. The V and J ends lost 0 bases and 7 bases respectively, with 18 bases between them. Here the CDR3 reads CASGLVRGREPFEAFF. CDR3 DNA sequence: TGTGCTAGTGGTTTGGTACGAGGTAGGGAACCGTTTGAAGCTTTCTTT.

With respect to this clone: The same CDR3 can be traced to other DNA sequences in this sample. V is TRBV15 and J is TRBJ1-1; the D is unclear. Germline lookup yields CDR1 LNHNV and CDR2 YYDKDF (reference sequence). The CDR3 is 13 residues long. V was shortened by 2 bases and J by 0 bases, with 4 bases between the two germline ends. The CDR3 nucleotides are TGTGCCACCAGCAGAAGCCTGAACACTGAAGCTTTCTTT. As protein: CATSRSLNTEAFF.

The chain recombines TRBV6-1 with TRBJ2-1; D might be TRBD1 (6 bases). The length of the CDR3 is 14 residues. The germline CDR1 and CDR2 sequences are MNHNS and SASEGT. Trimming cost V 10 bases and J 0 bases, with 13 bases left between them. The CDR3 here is CATTYRASYNEQFF. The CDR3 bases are TGTGCCACCACTTACAGGGCCTCCTACAATGAGCAGTTCTTC.

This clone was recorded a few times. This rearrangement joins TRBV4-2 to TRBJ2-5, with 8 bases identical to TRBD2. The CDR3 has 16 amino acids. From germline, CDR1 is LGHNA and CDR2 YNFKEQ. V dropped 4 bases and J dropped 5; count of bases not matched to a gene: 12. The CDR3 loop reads CASSPSGGGVVETQYF. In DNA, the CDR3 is TGTGCCAGCAGCCCGAGCGGGGGTGGGGTGGTTGAGACCCAGTACTTC.

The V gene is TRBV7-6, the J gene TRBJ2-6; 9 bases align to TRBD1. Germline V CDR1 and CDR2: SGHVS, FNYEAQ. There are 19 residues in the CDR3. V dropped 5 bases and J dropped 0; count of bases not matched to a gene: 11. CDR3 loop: CASSRPRTGDYSGANVLTF. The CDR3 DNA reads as TGTGCCAGCAGCCGTCCCCGGACAGGGGATTACTCTGGGGCCAACGTCCTGACTTTC.

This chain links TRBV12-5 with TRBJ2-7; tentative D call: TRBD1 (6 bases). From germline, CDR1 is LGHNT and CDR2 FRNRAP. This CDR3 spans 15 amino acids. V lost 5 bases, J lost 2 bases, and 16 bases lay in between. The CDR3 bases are TGTGCTAGTGGTCCACCTGCGCGACAGGCCTACGAGCAGTACTTC. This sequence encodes CASGPPARQAYEQYF.

The CDR3 loop reads CASSEAERGIEAFF. The CDR3 region has the DNA TGTGCCAGCAGTGAAGCTGAGAGAGGGATAGAAGCTTTCTTT. The rearrangement joins TRBV6-1 to TRBJ1-1; no clear D gene. CDR3 length: 14 residues. Trimming pared 0 bases from V and 8 bases from J, leaving 13 bases between. CDR1 MNHNS and CDR2 SASEGT come from the germline V gene.

This CDR3 is CASSQGAGGVTDTQYF. CDR3 nucleotides: TGTGCCAGCAGCCAAGGGGCAGGCGGGGTCACAGATACGCAGTATTTT. The rearrangement uses TRBV4-2 and TRBJ2-3; a weak D match, TRBD2 (6 bases). This CDR3 is built from 16 residues. From germline, CDR1 is LGHNA and CDR2 YNFKEQ. Trimming removed 1 base at V and 2 bases at J, with 13 bases between.

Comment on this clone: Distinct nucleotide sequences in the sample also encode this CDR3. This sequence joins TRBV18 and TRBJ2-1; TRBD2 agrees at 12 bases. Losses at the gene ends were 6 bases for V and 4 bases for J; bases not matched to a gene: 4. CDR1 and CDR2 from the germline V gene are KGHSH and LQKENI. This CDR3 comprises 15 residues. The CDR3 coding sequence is TGTGCCAGCTCCCGGGGACTAGCGGGTTACAATGAGCAGTTCTTC. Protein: CASSRGLAGYNEQFF. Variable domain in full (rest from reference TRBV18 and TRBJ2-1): NAGVMQNPRHLVRRRGQEARLRCSPMKGHSHVYWYRQLPEEGLKFMVYLQKENIIDESGMPKERFSAEFPKEGPSILRIQQVVRGDSAAYFCASSRGLAGYNEQFFGPGTRLTVL.

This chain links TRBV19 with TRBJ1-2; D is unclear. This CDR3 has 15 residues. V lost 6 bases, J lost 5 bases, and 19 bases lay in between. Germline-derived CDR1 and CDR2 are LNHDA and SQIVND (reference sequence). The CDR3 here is CASRVAHSVLYGYTF. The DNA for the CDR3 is TGTGCCAGTAGGGTAGCCCACAGCGTACTATATGGCTACACCTTC.

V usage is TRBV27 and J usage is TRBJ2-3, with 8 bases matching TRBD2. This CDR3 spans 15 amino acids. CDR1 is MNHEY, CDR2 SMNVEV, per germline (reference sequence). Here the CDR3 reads CGTGDGRAALDTQYF. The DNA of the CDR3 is TGTGGGACCGGCGACGGGAGGGCCGCGTTAGATACGCAGTATTTT.

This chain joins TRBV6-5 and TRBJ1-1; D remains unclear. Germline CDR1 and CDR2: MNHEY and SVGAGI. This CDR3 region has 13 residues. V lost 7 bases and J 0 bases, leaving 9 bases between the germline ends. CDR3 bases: TGTGCCAGCAAGAGATCTATGAACACTGAAGCTTTCTTT. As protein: CASKRSMNTEAFF.

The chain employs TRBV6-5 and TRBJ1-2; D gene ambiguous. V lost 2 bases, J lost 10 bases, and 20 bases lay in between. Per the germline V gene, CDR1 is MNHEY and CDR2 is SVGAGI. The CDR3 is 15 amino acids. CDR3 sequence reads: CASSYGRELLSVYTF. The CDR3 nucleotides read TGTGCCAGCAGTTACGGAAGAGAGCTTCTATCGGTCTACACCTTC.

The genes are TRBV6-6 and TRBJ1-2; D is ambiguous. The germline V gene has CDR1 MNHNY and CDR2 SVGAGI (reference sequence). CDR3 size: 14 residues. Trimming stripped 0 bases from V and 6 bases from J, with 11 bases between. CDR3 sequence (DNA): TGTGCCAGCAGTTACTCGATGGGGTCGGATGGCTACACCTTC. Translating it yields CASSYSMGSDGYTF.

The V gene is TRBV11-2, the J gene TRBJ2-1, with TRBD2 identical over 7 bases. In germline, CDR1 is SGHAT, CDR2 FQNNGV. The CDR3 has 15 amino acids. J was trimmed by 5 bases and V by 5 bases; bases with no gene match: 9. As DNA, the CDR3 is TGTGCCAGCAGCCGCCTGGTAGCGGGCGACAATGAGCAGTTCTTC. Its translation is CASSRLVAGDNEQFF.

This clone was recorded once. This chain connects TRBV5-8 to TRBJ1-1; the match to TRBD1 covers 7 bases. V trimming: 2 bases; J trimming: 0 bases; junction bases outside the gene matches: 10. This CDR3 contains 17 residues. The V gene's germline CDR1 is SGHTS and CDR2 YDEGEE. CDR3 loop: CASSFGKGTGVNTEAFF. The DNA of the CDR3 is TGTGCCAGCAGCTTTGGTAAGGGAACAGGGGTGAACACTGAAGCTTTCTTT.

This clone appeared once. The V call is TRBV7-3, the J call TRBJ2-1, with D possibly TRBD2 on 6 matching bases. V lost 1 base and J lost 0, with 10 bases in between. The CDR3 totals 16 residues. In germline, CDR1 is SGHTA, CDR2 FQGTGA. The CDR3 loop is CASSLSGASSYNEQFF. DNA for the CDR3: TGTGCCAGCAGCTTAAGCGGGGCCAGCTCCTACAATGAGCAGTTCTTC.